This T cell receptor (beta chain) was recorded in a study of T cells in localized non-small cell lung cancer. Trimming stripped 5 bases from V and 5 bases from J, with 15 bases between. CDR1 and CDR2 (germline): SGHDN, FVKESK. CDR3 length: 15 amino acids. This table comes from immunoSEQ multiplex PCR, and its TCRdb copy is limited to in-frame clones, with some not included. The sample carries 35,000 to 40,000 clones, approximately 83% recorded once. This clone is a singleton in its sample. Its antigen remains unidentified. Study results and limitations: Greater blood T cell density accompanied longer overall survival. For the top 100 tumor clones, a median about 60 also appeared in adjacent lung.

This sequence was found in a man aged 40 to 70 with stage I lung adenocarcinoma. J is TRBJ2-2 and V is TRBV14; a possible D gene is TRBD2 (5 bases). This specimen consisted of peripheral blood, obtained before any cancer treatment. The CDR3 DNA sequence: TGTGCCAGCAGCAGAGTGGGGAGTACTACCGGGGAGCTGTTTTTT. Its protein is CASSRVGSTTGELFF.